A single sample is the source of the 14 T cell receptor beta chains below, sequenced in a study of cytomegalovirus exposure and HLA in healthy donors. The PCR used 60 Vbeta and 13 Jbeta primers. Method: immunoSEQ multiplex PCR; TCRdb's copy keeps in-frame clones and lacks some. This table has some 150,000 clones, roughly 76% appearing once. Material: PBMCs. The receptor set was obtained from a young woman in good health and CMV-seropositive.

There are a few counts of this clone. The CDR3 nucleotides read TGTGCCAGCAGCTTAACAGGCCGGAATGAGCAGTTCTTC. It specifies CASSLTGRNEQFF. This sequence joins TRBV7-9 and TRBJ2-1, with D possibly matching TRBD1 (5 bases). Germline CDR1 and CDR2: SEHNR and FQNEAQ (reference sequence). Trimming stripped 2 bases from V and 7 bases from J, with 9 bases between. The CDR3 totals 13 residues.

The rearrangement joins TRBV7-7 to TRBJ2-1, with D tentatively TRBD1 (6 bases). Trimming removed 1 base at V and 5 bases at J, with 15 bases between. This CDR3 has 16 amino acids. Germline-derived CDR1 and CDR2 are SSHAT and FNYEAQ (reference sequence). The chain's CDR3 is CASSLGGGGTHNEQFF. In DNA form, the CDR3 reads TGTGCCAGCAGCTTAGGCGGCGGTGGGACACACAATGAGCAGTTCTTC.

This chain links TRBV7-8 with TRBJ1-1, with 7 bases identical to TRBD1. V gave up 5 bases and J gave up 0 bases; unmatched junction bases: 9. From germline, CDR1 is SGHVS and CDR2 FQNEAQ. The CDR3 is 16 amino acids. In nucleotides, the CDR3 is TGTGCCAGCAGCCTTTCGGCAGGGGGTTTGAACACTGAAGCTTTCTTT. Its translation: CASSLSAGGLNTEAFF.

The CDR3 loop reads CANQRGPGVGLSGNTIYF. DNA for the CDR3: TGTGCCAACCAAAGGGGGCCCGGGGTAGGCCTCTCTGGAAACACCATATATTTT. This chain uses TRBV21-1 with TRBJ1-3; the table's D call TRBD1 went unverified against the DNA. TRBV21-1 is a documented pseudogene. This CDR3 comprises 18 residues.

The chain carries TRBV27 and TRBJ1-2; 10 bases map to TRBD1. Germline assignment: CDR1 MNHEY and CDR2 SMNVEV (reference sequence). Trimming took 3 bases from V and 8 from J; bases not matched to a gene: 6. The CDR3 totals 14 residues. This CDR3 is CASSLSGTGDGYTF. CDR3 nucleotides: TGTGCCAGCAGTTTGAGCGGGACAGGGGACGGCTACACCTTC.

This rearrangement joins TRBV15 to TRBJ2-7; 12 bases match TRBD2. The CDR3 covers 16 residues. Trimming cost V 2 bases and J 6 bases; bases outside gene matches: 8. Germline CDR1 reads LNHNV; CDR2 reads YYDKDF (reference sequence). The CDR3 sequence is CATSRSLAGGVGEQYF. As DNA, the CDR3 is TGTGCCACCAGCAGATCACTAGCGGGGGGAGTCGGCGAGCAGTACTTC.

The CDR3 coding sequence is TGCGCCAGCAGTGAGTCAGGCGGGCGCCCCCTCCACTTT. As protein: CASSESGGRPLHF. The chain has TRBV10-1 and TRBJ1-6; no reliable D call. Looked up from germline, CDR1 is WNHNN and CDR2 is SYGVQD (reference sequence). The CDR3 loop spans 13 amino acids. V was clipped by 0 bases and J by 13 bases, with 10 bases between them.

The chain employs TRBV10-3 and TRBJ1-2, with D maybe TRBD1 (5 bases). CDR3 size: 14 residues. Germline CDR1 and CDR2: ENHRY and SYGVKD. V was shortened by 7 bases and J by 3 bases, with 15 bases between the two germline ends. CDR3 nucleotides: TGTGCCATCAAGCGCGCGGGGCTCGACTATGGCTACACCTTC. It translates to CAIKRAGLDYGYTF.

The chain is built from TRBV9 and TRBJ1-6; tentative D call: TRBD1 (5 bases). Deletions cut 2 bases from V and 10 bases from J, with 16 bases between. This CDR3 region has 15 residues. Germline loops: CDR1 SGDLS, CDR2 YYNGEE. CDR3 region: CASSVSQGEASPLHF. In DNA, the CDR3 is TGTGCCAGCAGCGTTAGTCAGGGCGAAGCATCACCCCTCCACTTT.

CDR3 loop: CASSTGTGPWEQYF. CDR3 DNA sequence: TGTGCCAGTAGTACCGGGACTGGACCTTGGGAGCAGTACTTC. V and J are TRBV19 and TRBJ2-7; tentative D call: TRBD2 (6 bases). Germline CDR1 LNHDA, CDR2 SQIVND (reference sequence). CDR3 size: 14 residues. The V end was cut by 4 bases, the J end by 7 bases, with 17 bases between.

The chain has TRBV2 and TRBJ1-2; D is unclear. This CDR3 is 15 amino acids long. CDR1 and CDR2 (germline): SNHLY, FYNNEI. V shed 6 bases and J shed 6 bases, with 20 bases lying between them. The CDR3 DNA reads as TGTGCCAGCAGGCCCCCAAGGTGGGAGGTGGATGGCTACACCTTC. It yields the protein CASRPPRWEVDGYTF.

The CDR3 coding sequence is TGTGCCAGCAGCCAAGGGCGGCGGTTAACTAATGAAAAACTGTTTTTT. Residues: CASSQGRRLTNEKLFF. The chain couples TRBV14 to TRBJ1-4, with D hard to call. Trimming removed 1 base at V and 1 base at J, with 10 bases between. Germline-derived CDR1 and CDR2 are SGHDN and FVKESK. This CDR3 spans 16 amino acids.

V gene TRBV4-2 combines with J gene TRBJ1-5; D unclear. The V gene lost 0 bases and the J gene lost 7 bases, with 10 bases spanning the gap. The CDR3 has 14 amino acids. From germline, CDR1 is LGHNA and CDR2 YNFKEQ. In DNA, the CDR3 is TGTGCCAGCAGCCAAGATTGGGCGTTGCAGCCCCAGCATTTT. It translates to CASSQDWALQPQHF.

The V call is TRBV7-9, the J call TRBJ1-1; 10 bases agree with TRBD1. The trim removed 7 bases at V and 4 bases at J, leaving 6 bases unmatched. The CDR3 runs to 14 residues. CDR1 and CDR2 from the germline V gene are SEHNR and FQNEAQ (reference sequence). CDR3 nucleotides: TGTGCCAGCACCAACCGACAGGGGGCCACTGAAGCTTTCTTT. Its protein is CASTNRQGATEAFF.